The present TCR beta chain was sequenced within a study of blood T cell repertoires in COVID-19. Study summary: Sites across the United States, Italy and Spain contributed samples from acute and convalescent COVID-19. T cells, B-cell-depleted T cells, or PBMCs provided the cDNA or gDNA that served as material.

As handled by the study authors: Counts of nucleated cells, estimated from reference gene primer amplification, were obtained. Generated by immunoSEQ multiplex PCR, the TCRdb table keeps only in-frame clones and is missing some. From that table come the V and J calls and clone size; the DNA was used to work out D and trimming. The repertoire holds about 130,000 clones, with 85% to 90% as singletons. The sequenced sample was peripheral blood. This TCR was recovered from a human donor in a cohort sampled during active COVID-19.

The CDR3 reads CASSIESATSGSYGEQFF. The CDR3 DNA is TGTGCCAGTAGTATCGAGTCCGCGACTAGCGGGAGTTACGGTGAGCAGTTCTTC. The chain couples TRBV19 to TRBJ2-1; 12 bases match TRBD2. The CDR3 has 18 amino acids. V lost 3 bases, J lost 9 bases, and 15 bases stayed unmatched. Germline V lookup: CDR1 LNHDA, CDR2 SQIVND (reference sequence).